This TCR beta chain derives from a study of CD8 T cells in ankylosing spondylitis. General study results and limits: A CD8+ phenotype characterized the disease-linked clones, which were relatively rare in peripheral blood. Clones tied to disease were said to be significantly enriched in matched ankylosing spondylitis synovial fluid. Fewer than 10 highly homologous variants made up a TCR beta motif that seemed to typify ankylosing spondylitis blood.

TCRdb independently ran MiXCR on the 5' RACE reads; one entry per CDR3 protein. The data contain about 540,000 distinct CDR3 sequences, roughly 13% of them singletons. The CDR3 is 14 amino acids. V gave up 5 bases and J gave up 1 base, with 11 bases separating them. Germline-derived CDR1 and CDR2 are SNHLY and FYNNEI. Note on this clonotype: Antigen: not known.

J is TRBJ1-1 and V is TRBV2; D is uncertain. Sequencing was carried out using blood, either unsorted or a sorted T cell fraction (not recorded which). This clonotype was obtained from a male donor with ankylosing spondylitis. The CDR3 loop reads CASSTRSQNTEAFF. The CDR3 DNA is TGTGCCAGCAGTACTCGCAGCCAGAACACTGAAGCTTTCTTT.